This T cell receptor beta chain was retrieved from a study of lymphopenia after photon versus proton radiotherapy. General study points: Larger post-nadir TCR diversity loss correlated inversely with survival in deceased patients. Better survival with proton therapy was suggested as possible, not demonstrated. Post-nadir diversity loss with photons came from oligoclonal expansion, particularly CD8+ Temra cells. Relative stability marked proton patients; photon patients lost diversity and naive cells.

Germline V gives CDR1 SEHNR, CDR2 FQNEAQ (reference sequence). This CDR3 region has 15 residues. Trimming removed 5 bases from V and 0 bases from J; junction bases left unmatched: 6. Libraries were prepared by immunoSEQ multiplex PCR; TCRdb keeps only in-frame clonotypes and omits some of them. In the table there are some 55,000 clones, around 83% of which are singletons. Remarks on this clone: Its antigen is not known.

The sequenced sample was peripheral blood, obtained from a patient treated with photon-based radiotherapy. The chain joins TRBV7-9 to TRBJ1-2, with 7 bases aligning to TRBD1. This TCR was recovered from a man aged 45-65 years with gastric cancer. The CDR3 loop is CASSPRTGTNYGYTF. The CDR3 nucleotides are TGTGCCAGCAGCCCCAGGACAGGAACTAACTATGGCTACACCTTC.